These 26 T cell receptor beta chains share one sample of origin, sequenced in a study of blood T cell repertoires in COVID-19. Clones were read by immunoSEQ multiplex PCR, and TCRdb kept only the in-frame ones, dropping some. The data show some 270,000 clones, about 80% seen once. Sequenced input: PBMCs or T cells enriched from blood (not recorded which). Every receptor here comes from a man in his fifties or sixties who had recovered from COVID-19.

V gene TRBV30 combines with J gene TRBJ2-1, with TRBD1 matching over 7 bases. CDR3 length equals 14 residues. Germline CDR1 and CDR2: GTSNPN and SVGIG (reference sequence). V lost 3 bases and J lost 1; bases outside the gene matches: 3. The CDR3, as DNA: TGTGCCTGGAGAAAGGACAGGTCCTACAATGAGCAGTTCTTC. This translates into CAWRKDRSYNEQFF.

Here the CDR3 reads CASTKTIPYEQYF. CDR3 nucleotides: TGTGCCAGCACCAAGACTATACCCTACGAGCAGTACTTC. The V gene is TRBV6-6, the J gene TRBJ2-7; tentatively, D is TRBD2 (5 bases). Trimming took 7 bases from V and 2 from J, leaving 12 bases between them. Germline CDR1 and CDR2: MNHNY and SVGAGI (reference sequence). There are 13 residues in the CDR3.

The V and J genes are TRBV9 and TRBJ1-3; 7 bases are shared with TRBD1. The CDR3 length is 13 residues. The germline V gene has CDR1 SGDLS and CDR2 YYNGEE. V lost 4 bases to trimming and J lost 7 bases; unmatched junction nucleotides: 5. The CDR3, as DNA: TGTGCCAGCAGCCCAATGACAGGGAACACCATATATTTT. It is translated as CASSPMTGNTIYF. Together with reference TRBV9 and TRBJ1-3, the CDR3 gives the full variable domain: DSGVTQTPKHLITATGQRVTLRCSPRSGDLSVYWYQQSLDQGLQFLIQYYNGEERAKGNILERFSAQQFPDLHSELNLSSLELGDSALYFCASSPMTGNTIYFGEGSWLTVV.

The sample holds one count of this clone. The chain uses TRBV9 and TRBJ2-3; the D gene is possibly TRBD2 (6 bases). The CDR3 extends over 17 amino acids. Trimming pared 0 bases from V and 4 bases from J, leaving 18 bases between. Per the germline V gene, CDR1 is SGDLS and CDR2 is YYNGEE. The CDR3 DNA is TGTGCCAGCAGCGTAGCTCTCGGGGGAACCGGTCCAGATACGCAGTATTTT. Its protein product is CASSVALGGTGPDTQYF.

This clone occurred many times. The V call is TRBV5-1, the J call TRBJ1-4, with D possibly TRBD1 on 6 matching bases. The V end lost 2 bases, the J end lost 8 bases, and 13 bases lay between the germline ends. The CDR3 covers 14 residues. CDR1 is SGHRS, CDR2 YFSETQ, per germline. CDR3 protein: CASSFQGLEEKLFF. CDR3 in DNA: TGCGCCAGCAGCTTTCAGGGGCTGGAGGAAAAACTGTTTTTT.

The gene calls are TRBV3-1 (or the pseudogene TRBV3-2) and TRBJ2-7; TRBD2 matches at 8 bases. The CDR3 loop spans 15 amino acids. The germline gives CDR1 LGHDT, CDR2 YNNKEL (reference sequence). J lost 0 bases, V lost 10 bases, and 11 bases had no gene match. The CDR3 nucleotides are TGTGCCAACCCACCCAAGCGGGAGTCCTCCTACGAGCAGTACTTC. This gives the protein CANPPKRESSYEQYF.

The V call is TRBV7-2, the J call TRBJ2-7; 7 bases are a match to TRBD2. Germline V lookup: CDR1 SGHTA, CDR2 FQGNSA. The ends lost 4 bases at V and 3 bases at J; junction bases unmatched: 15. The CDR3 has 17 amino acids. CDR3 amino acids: CASSYYSGLGRIYEQYF. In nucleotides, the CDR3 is TGTGCCAGCAGCTACTACTCTGGACTAGGGAGAATCTACGAGCAGTACTTC.

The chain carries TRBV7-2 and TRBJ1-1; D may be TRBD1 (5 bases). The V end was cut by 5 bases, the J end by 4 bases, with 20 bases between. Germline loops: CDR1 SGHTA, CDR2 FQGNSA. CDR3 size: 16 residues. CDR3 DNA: TGTGCCAGCAGCCCTTGGGGGGGAGGGGTGAGCACTGAAGCTTTCTTT. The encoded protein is CASSPWGGGVSTEAFF.

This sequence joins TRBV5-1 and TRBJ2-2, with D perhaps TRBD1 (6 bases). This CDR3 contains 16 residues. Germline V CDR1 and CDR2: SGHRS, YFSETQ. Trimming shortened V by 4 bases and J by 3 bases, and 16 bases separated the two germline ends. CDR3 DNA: TGCGCCAGCAGCAGTTTAGGGACACCAGACACCGGGGAGCTGTTTTTT. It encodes CASSSLGTPDTGELFF.

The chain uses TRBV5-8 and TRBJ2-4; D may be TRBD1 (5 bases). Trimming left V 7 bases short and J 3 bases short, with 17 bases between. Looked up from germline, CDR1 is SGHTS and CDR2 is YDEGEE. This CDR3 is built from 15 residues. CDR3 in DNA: TGTGCCAGCCCCGTGGGGTTCAGGGTCAAAAACATTCAGTACTTC. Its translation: CASPVGFRVKNIQYF. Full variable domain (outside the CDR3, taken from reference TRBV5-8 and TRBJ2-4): EAGVTQSPTHLIKTRGQQATLRCSPISGHTSVYWYQQALGLGLQFLLWYDEGEERNRGNFPPRFSGRQFPNYSSELNVNALELEDSALYLCASPVGFRVKNIQYFGAGTRLSVL.

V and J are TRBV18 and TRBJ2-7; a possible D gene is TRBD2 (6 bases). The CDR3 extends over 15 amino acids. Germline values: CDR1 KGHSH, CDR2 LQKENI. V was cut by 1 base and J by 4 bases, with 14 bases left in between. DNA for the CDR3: TGTGCCAGCTCACCACTTGGGCGGGAAGGGTACGAGCAGTACTTC. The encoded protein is CASSPLGREGYEQYF. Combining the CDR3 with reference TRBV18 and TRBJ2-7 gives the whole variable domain NAGVMQNPRHLVRRRGQEARLRCSPMKGHSHVYWYRQLPEEGLKFMVYLQKENIIDESGMPKERFSAEFPKEGPSILRIQQVVRGDSAAYFCASSPLGREGYEQYFGPGTRLTVT.

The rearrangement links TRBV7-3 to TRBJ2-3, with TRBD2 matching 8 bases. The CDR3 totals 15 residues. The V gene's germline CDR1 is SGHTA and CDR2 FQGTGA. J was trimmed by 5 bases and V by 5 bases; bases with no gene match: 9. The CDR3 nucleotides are TGTGCCAGCAGCCCCGGGCGGCGGGAGGAAGATACGCAGTATTTT. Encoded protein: CASSPGRREEDTQYF.

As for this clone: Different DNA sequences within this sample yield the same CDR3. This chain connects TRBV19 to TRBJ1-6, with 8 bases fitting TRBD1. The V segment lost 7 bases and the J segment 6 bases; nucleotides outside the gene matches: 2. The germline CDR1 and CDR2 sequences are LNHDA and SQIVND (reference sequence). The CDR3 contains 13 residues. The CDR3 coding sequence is TGTGCCAGTAACGACAGGGGTAATTCACCCCTCCACTTT. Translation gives CASNDRGNSPLHF.

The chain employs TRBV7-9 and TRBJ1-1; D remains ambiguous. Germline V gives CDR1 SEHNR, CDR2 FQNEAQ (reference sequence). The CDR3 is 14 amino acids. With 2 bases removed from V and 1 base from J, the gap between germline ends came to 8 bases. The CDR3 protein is CASSLFPRNTEAFF. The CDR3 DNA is TGTGCCAGCAGCTTATTTCCGAGGAACACTGAAGCTTTCTTT.

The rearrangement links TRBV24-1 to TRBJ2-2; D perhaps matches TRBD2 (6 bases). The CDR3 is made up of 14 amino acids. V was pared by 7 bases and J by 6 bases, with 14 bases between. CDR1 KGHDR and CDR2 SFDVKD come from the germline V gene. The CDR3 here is CATRDSRESGELFF. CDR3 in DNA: TGTGCCACCAGGGACTCGCGGGAATCCGGGGAGCTGTTTTTT.

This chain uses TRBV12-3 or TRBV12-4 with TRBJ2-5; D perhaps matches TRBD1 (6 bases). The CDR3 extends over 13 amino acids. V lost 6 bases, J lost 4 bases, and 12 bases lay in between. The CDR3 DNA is TGTGCCAGCAGCCCCGACAGGCTAGAGACCCAGTACTTC. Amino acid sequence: CASSPDRLETQYF.

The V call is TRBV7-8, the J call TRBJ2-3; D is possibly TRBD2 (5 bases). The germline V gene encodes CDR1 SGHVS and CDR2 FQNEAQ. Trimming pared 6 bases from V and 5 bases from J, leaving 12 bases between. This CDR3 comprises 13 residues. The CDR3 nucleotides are TGTGCCAGCAGTCGGACTCTAGTAGATACGCAGTATTTT. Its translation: CASSRTLVDTQYF.

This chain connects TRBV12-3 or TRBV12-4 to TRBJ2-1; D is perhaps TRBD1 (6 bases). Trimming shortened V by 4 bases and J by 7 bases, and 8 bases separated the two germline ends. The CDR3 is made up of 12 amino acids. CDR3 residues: CASSYRVNEQFF. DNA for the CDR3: TGTGCCAGCAGTTACAGGGTGAATGAGCAGTTCTTC.

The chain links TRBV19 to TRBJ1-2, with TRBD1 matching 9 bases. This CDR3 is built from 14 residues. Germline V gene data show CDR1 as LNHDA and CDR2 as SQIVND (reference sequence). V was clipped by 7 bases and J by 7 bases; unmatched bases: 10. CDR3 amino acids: CASTVDRGVGGYTF. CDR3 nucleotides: TGTGCCAGTACCGTGGACAGGGGCGTCGGTGGCTACACCTTC.

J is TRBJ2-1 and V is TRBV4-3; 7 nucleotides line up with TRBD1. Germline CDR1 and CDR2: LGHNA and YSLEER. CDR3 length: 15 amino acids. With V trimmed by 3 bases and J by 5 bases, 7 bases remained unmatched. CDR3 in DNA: TGCGCCAGCAGCCATGCTACAGGGGCCCACAATGAGCAGTTCTTC. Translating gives CASSHATGAHNEQFF.

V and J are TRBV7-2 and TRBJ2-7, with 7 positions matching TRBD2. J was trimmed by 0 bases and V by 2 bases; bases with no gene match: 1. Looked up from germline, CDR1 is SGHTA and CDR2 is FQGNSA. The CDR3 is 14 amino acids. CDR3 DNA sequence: TGTGCCAGCAGCTTATGGGGGGGCTCCTACGAGCAGTACTTC. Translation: CASSLWGGSYEQYF.

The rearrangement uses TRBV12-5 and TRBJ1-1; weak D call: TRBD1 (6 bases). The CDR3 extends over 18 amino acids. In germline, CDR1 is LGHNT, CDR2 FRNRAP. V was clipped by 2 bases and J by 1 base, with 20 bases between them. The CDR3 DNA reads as TGTGCTAGTGGTTTGATCAGGGGTCACGACTTCCGGAACACTGAAGCTTTCTTT. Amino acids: CASGLIRGHDFRNTEAFF. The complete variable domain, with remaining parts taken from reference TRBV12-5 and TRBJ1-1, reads DARVTQTPRHKVTEMGQEVTMRCQPILGHNTVFWYRQTMMQGLELLAYFRNRAPLDDSGMPKDRFSAEMPDATLATLKIQPSEPRDSAVYFCASGLIRGHDFRNTEAFFGQGTRLTVV.

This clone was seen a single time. CDR3 nucleotide sequence: TGCAGTGCTAGTCGGACAGGGTGGAACACTGAAGCTTTCTTT. Its translation: CSASRTGWNTEAFF. The V call is TRBV20-1, the J call TRBJ1-1; 8 bases line up with TRBD1. Germline V lookup: CDR1 DFQATT, CDR2 SNEGSKA (reference sequence). Trimming at V came to 3 bases and at J to 1 base, leaving 4 bases not matched to a gene. The CDR3 is made up of 14 amino acids.

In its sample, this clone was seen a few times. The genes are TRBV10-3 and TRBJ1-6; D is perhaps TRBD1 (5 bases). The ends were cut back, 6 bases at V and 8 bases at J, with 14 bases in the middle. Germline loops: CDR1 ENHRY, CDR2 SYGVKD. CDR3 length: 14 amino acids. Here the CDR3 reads CAIRTGTGDSPLHF. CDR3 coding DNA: TGTGCCATCAGGACCGGGACGGGAGATTCACCCCTCCACTTT.

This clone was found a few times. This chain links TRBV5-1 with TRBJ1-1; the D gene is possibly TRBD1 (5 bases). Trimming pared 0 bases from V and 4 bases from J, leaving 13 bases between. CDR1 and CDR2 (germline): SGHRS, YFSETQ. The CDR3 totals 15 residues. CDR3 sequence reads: CASSLAGRALTEAFF. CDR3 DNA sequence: TGCGCCAGCAGCTTGGCTGGCAGGGCCCTCACTGAAGCTTTCTTT.

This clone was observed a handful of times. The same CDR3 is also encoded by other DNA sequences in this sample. As DNA, the CDR3 is TGTGCCAGCAGTTTGGACAGGGCTGAAGCTTTCTTT. The encoded protein is CASSLDRAEAFF. The chain employs TRBV28 and TRBJ1-1, with TRBD1 matching 8 bases. V shed 3 bases, J shed 6 bases, and the junction held 0 bases outside the gene matches. Germline CDR1 reads MDHEN; CDR2 reads SYDVKM. The CDR3 runs 12 residues.